These 4 T cell receptor beta chains originate from one sample sequenced in a study of beta chain features in type 1 diabetes. Broader study findings: Patients with Type 1 diabetes showed moderately but significantly shorter TCRB CDR3s in all four CD4+ subsets.

Expressed TCRB transcripts were sequenced because the entire RNA isolate underwent reverse transcription. The method was immunoSEQ multiplex PCR; TCRdb's version includes in-frame clones alone and lacks a portion of them. The repertoire holds 300,000 to 450,000 clones, with 8.5% to 10% as singletons. These receptors lack a known antigen. Material: central memory CD4+ T cells from blood. The origin of the receptors is a man younger than 45 with type 1 diabetes.

This clone was recorded at least ten times. The V call is TRBV19, the J call TRBJ2-1; tentative D call: TRBD1 (6 bases). V was pared by 7 bases and J by 13 bases, with 26 bases between. The length of the CDR3 is 15 residues. Germline lookup yields CDR1 LNHDA and CDR2 SQIVND (reference sequence). CDR3 DNA: TGTGCCAGTACCCAAAGTAGGGGACATCGGTCACAACAGTTCTTC. It is translated as CASTQSRGHRSQQFF.

The chain couples TRBV28 to TRBJ2-2, with a tentative D call TRBD1 (6 bases). Trimming took 2 bases from V and 0 from J, leaving 16 bases between them. This CDR3 is 18 amino acids long. Germline V gene data show CDR1 as MDHEN and CDR2 as SYDVKM. CDR3 region: CASSLPGVGVSNTGELFF. Written as DNA, the CDR3 is TGTGCCAGCAGTTTACCAGGGGTTGGCGTTTCGAACACCGGGGAGCTGTTTTTT. The variable domain in full, completed from reference TRBV28 and TRBJ2-2, reads DVKVTQSSRYLVKRTGEKVFLECVQDMDHENMFWYRQDPGLGLRLIYFSYDVKMKEKGDIPEGYSVSREKKERFSLILESASTNQTSMYLCASSLPGVGVSNTGELFFGEGSRLTVL.

This chain links TRBV6-5 with TRBJ1-1; D uncertain. Germline assignment: CDR1 MNHEY and CDR2 SVGAGI. Trimming left V 4 bases short and J 2 bases short, with 11 bases between. The CDR3 is 14 amino acids. CDR3 coding DNA: TGTGCCAGCAGTTTCTCGGGAGGAAACACTGAAGCTTTCTTT. This translates into CASSFSGGNTEAFF.

This clone was counted ten times or more. This chain connects TRBV5-5 to TRBJ1-2; D unclear. V was pared by 0 bases and J by 2 bases, with 14 bases between. In germline, CDR1 is SGHKS, CDR2 YYEKEE (reference sequence). The CDR3 totals 16 residues. CDR3: CASSLAPTGSNYGYTF. The CDR3 DNA sequence: TGTGCCAGCAGCTTGGCCCCGACGGGAAGCAACTATGGCTACACCTTC.